This TCR beta chain derives from a study of vaccination effects on CD4 cells after COVID-19. Sequencing was preceded by expansion of antigen-specific CD4+ T cells with viral peptide pools in the ViraFEST assay. Investigators separated out CD4+ T cells once about eleven days of culture had passed. Negative nucleocapsid antibody tests before and after vaccination confirmed no previous SARS-CoV-2 infection. Every well got some 1.8 million PBMC, which were grown with 8.5 to 10 IU/ml IL-2 and about 9.5 ug/ml peptides. The assay was immunoSEQ multiplex PCR, and TCRdb's table has in-frame clones only and misses some. The sample shows tens of thousands of clones, approximately 69% of them seen only once. General observations from the study: Marked clonal contraction of both clone types appeared late after vaccination.

This CDR3 region has 13 residues. The V segment lost 3 bases and the J segment 5 bases; nucleotides outside the gene matches: 3. Per germline, CDR1 LNHDA and CDR2 SQIVND (reference sequence). As to this clone: The target antigen is unknown.

Sequenced material: CD4+ T cells from PBMCs cultured with SARS-CoV-2 spike peptides, taken before COVID-19 vaccination. This sequence was found in a human donor who received a COVID-19 vaccine. The V gene is TRBV19, the J gene TRBJ2-5, with 7 bases aligning to TRBD2. DNA of the CDR3: TGTGCCAGTAGTATTGGGGGGGTGGAGACCCAGTACTTC. Amino acids: CASSIGGVETQYF. The variable domain in full, completed from reference TRBV19 and TRBJ2-5, reads DGGITQSPKYLFRKEGQNVTLSCEQNLNHDAMYWYRQDPGQGLRLIYYSQIVNDFQKGDIAEGYSVSREKKESFPLTVTSAQKNPTAFYLCASSIGGVETQYFGPGTRLLVL.